Here is one T cell receptor beta chain with its context. In the source study's methods: The assay estimated nucleated cells by amplifying reference gene primers. Sequencing used immunoSEQ multiplex PCR; TCRdb keeps in-frame clones, though not all of them. V and J calls plus clone size are reproduced from that table; the DNA served to infer D and trimming. The sample has 200,000 to 250,000 clones; around 85% are singletons. These data come from a study of blood T cell repertoires in COVID-19. Donors were grouped by their self-reported clinical history. The CDR3 has 16 residues. Germline values: CDR1 SGHTA, CDR2 FQGTGA. V lost 3 bases to trimming and J lost 1 base; unmatched junction nucleotides: 4.

The rearrangement uses TRBV7-3 and TRBJ2-3; 10 bases are a match to TRBD2. The sequenced sample was PBMCs or T cells enriched from blood (not recorded which). The sequence came from a woman between 40 and 50 years old with acute COVID-19. The CDR3 region has the DNA TGTGCCAGCAGCTTCAACGGACTAGCGGGCACAGATACGCAGTATTTT. This translates into CASSFNGLAGTDTQYF. Using reference TRBV7-3 and TRBJ2-3 for the parts outside the CDR3, the full variable domain is GAGVSQTPSNKVTEKGKYVELRCDPISGHTALYWYRQSLGQGPEFLIYFQGTGAADDSGLPNDRFFAVRPEGSVSTLKIQRTERGDSAVYLCASSFNGLAGTDTQYFGPGTRLTVL.